This entry is about one TCR beta chain. No antigen is known for it. This sample is part of a study of shared clonotypes between healthy human individuals. Study-level findings and limits: Richness estimates generally favored naive over memory subsets. Among a handful of donors, roughly 5.4% of naive CD4 clonotypes were found in common.

TCRdb keeps only in-frame clones here, not all; method: immunoSEQ multiplex PCR. The sample gives more than 850,000 clones, around 78% of which show up once; more than 0.45% is in the top ten. Trimming removed 3 bases from V and 6 bases from J, with 18 bases in between. The CDR3 length is 15 residues. The germline gives CDR1 KGHSH, CDR2 LQKENI. This rearrangement joins TRBV18 to TRBJ2-7; D may match TRBD1 or TRBD2 (6 bases each). This TCR came from a young man in good health. Some clones in this sample may be carry-over from other donors' samples. The sequenced material came from memory CD4+ T cells from PBMCs. Subset described: CD45RA-negative fraction. The CDR3 coding sequence is TGTGCCAGCTCACCCCCACGGGGGCGCACCACCGAGCAGTACTTC. Its protein is CASSPPRGRTTEQYF. The variable domain in full, completed from reference TRBV18 and TRBJ2-7, reads NAGVMQNPRHLVRRRGQEARLRCSPMKGHSHVYWYRQLPEEGLKFMVYLQKENIIDESGMPKERFSAEFPKEGPSILRIQQVVRGDSAAYFCASSPPRGRTTEQYFGPGTRLTVT.